This record covers a single TCR beta chain. The source of the sample is a study of blood T cell repertoires in COVID-19. Across the study: Donors in the United States, Italy and Spain gave samples during acute or convalescent COVID-19. Nucleic acid was either cDNA or gDNA, and it came from T cells, B-cell-depleted T cells, or PBMCs.

V lost 7 bases and J 5 bases, leaving 17 bases between the germline ends. This CDR3 comprises 14 residues. Germline CDR1 MNHEY, CDR2 SVGAGI. Repertoires were generated with immunoSEQ multiplex PCR, while TCRdb's copy carries only in-frame clones and drops some. The sample yields about 150,000 clones, more than 85% seen once. J is TRBJ2-5 and V is TRBV6-5, with D possibly matching TRBD2 (5 bases). Specimen: peripheral blood. The receptor's source is a man in his sixties with active or convalescent COVID-19. CDR3: CASTAEPRGETQYF. CDR3 nucleotides: TGTGCCAGCACGGCCGAGCCCCGAGGGGAGACCCAGTACTTC.